A selection of T cell receptor beta chains follows, all from one sample in a study of early T cells in non-severe SARS-CoV-2 infection. TCRdb fed the 5' RACE reads into MiXCR, producing one record per CDR3 protein. Here the sample spans around 68,000 distinct CDR3 sequences, roughly 12% being singletons. The sample here was whole blood, taken at baseline. These receptors came from an adult who was a healthcare worker with PCR-confirmed SARS-CoV-2 infection or an uninfected control (not recorded which). The CDR3 runs from the conserved cysteine through the conserved F or W. A D gene is named only where the DNA matches it firmly. Expanded clones are given a class, and other clones once, few, many or no size at all.

>TRBD2|18|TRBJ2-3|TRBV3-1|many
CASSQEIRLAGHTDTQYF
TGTGCCAGCAGCCAAGAGATACGTCTAGCGGGACACACAGATACGCAGTATTTT
>.|11|TRBJ2-3|TRBV6-2/TRBV6-3|.
CASSYSRVQYF
TGTGCCAGCAGTTACTCGAGGGTACAGTATTTT
>.|13|TRBJ2-1|TRBV27|.
CASSLVFYNEQFF
TGTGCCAGCAGTTTAGTCTTCTACAATGAGCAGTTCTTC
>.|14|TRBJ2-5|TRBV5-8|.
CASSHREDGETQYF
TGTGCCAGCAGCCACAGGGAGGACGGAGAGACCCAGTACTTC
>TRBD2|20|TRBJ2-1|TRBV7-9|.
CASSLEATTLERETYNEQFF
TGTGCCAGCAGCTTAGAAGCTACAACTTTAGAGCGGGAGACTTACAATGAGCAGTTCTTC
>TRBD1|12|TRBJ1-2|TRBV19|many
CASGQGKGGYTF
TGTGCCAGCGGACAGGGTAAAGGAGGCTACACCTTC
>.|15|TRBJ2-3|TRBV30|.
CAWSPIGGGTDTQYF
TGTGCCTGGAGCCCAATCGGGGGAGGCACAGATACGCAGTATTTT
>TRBD1|18|TRBJ1-5|TRBV12-3/TRBV12-4|.
CASSLTRTSTTGDQPQHF
TGTGCCAGCAGTTTGACCCGAACATCTACCACAGGGGACCAGCCCCAGCATTTT
>TRBD2|17|TRBJ2-3|TRBV7-2|.
CASSLVGGSSGADTQYF
TGTGCCAGCAGCTTAGTAGGCGGGAGCTCTGGGGCAGATACGCAGTATTTT
>TRBD2|16|TRBJ2-3|TRBV27|few
CASSFGLAGGTDTQYF
TGTGCCAGCAGTTTTGGACTAGCGGGAGGTACAGATACGCAGTATTTT
>.|14|TRBJ1-4|TRBV5-6|.
CASTSRATNEKLFF
TGTGCCAGCACGAGTAGGGCAACTAATGAAAAACTGTTTTTT
>.|15|TRBJ2-3|TRBV27|.
CASRVILGWTDTQYF
TGTGCCAGCCGTGTCATTTTAGGATGGACAGATACGCAGTATTTT
>.|13|TRBJ2-7|TRBV11-2|many
CASSTGQYYEQYF
TGTGCCAGCAGCACAGGACAGTACTACGAGCAGTACTTC
>.|12|TRBJ2-2|TRBV4-3|.
CASSHSSGELFF
TGCGCCAGCAGCCATTCCTCCGGGGAGCTGTTTTTT
>.|15|TRBJ1-1|TRBV6-5|.
CASSSTGSKGTEAFF
TGTGCCAGCAGTTCAACCGGGTCGAAGGGGACTGAAGCTTTCTTT
>.|15|TRBJ1-6|TRBV18|few
CASSPGTVGNSPLHF
TGTGCCAGCTCACCCGGGACGGTGGGTAATTCACCCCTCCACTTT
>.|14|TRBJ1-1|TRBV3-1|.
CASSHGASNTEAFF
TGTGCCAGCAGCCATGGGGCATCTAACACTGAAGCTTTCTTT
>.|13|TRBJ2-1|TRBV6-5|.
CASSFGPNNEQFF
TGTGCCAGCAGTTTTGGACCCAACAATGAGCAGTTCTTC
>TRBD2|14|TRBJ2-7|TRBV5-1|few
CASSLYSGNYEQYF
TGCGCCAGCAGCTTGTACAGCGGGAACTACGAGCAGTACTTC
>.|15|TRBJ2-2|TRBV2|few
CASSRDLANTGELFF
TGTGCCAGCAGTCGGGACCTGGCGAACACCGGGGAGCTGTTTTTT